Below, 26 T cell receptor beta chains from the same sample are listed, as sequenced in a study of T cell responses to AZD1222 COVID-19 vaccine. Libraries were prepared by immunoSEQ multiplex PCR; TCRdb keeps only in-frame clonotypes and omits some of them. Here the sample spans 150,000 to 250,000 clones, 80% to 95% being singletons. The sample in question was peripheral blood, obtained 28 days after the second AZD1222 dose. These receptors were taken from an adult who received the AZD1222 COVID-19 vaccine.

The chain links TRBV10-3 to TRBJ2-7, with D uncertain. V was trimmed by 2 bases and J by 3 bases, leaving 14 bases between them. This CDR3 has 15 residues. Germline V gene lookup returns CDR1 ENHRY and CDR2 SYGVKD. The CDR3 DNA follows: TGTGCCATCAGTGAGCGAGGACGGTGGGACTACGAGCAGTACTTC. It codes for CAISERGRWDYEQYF.

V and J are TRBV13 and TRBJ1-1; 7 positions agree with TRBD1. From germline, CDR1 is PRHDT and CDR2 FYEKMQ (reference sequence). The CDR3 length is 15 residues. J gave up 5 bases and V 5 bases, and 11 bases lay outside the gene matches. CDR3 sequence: CASSVNRGVQTEAFF. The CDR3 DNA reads TGTGCCAGCAGCGTAAACAGGGGCGTACAAACTGAAGCTTTCTTT.

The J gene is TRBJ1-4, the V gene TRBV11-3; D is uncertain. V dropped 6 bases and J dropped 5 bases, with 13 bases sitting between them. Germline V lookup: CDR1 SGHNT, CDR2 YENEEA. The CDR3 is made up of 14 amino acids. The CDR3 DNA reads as TGTGCCAGCAGTTCTACGGCCGGGAATGAAAAACTGTTTTTT. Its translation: CASSSTAGNEKLFF.

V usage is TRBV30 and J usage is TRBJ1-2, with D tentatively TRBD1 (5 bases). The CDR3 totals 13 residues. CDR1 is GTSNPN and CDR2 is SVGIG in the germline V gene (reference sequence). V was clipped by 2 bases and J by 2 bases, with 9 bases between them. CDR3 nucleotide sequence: TGTGCCTGGAGTCCAGGGTCAAACTATGGCTACACCTTC. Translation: CAWSPGSNYGYTF. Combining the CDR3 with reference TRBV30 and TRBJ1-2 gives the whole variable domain SQTIHQWPATLVQPVGSPLSLECTVEGTSNPNLYWYRQAAGRGLQLLFYSVGIGQISSEVPQNLSASRPQDRQFILSSKKLLLSDSGFYLCAWSPGSNYGYTFGSGTRLTVV.

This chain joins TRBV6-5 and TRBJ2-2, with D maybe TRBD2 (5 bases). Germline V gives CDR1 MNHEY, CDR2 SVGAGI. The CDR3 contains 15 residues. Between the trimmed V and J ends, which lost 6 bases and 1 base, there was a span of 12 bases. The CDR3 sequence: CASRSGRENTGELFF. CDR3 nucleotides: TGTGCCAGCAGGAGCGGTCGGGAGAACACCGGGGAGCTGTTTTTT.

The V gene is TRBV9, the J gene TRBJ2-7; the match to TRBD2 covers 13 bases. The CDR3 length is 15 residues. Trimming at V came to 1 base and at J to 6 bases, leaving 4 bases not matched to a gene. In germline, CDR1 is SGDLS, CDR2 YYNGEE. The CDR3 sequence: CASSVQGLAGSEQYF. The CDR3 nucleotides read TGTGCCAGCAGCGTACAGGGACTAGCGGGATCCGAGCAGTACTTC.

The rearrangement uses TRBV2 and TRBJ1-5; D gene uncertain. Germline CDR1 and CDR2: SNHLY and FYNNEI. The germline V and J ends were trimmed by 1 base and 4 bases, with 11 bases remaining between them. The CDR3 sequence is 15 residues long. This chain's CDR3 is CASSEVARQNQPQHF. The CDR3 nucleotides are TGTGCCAGCAGTGAAGTCGCCAGGCAGAATCAGCCCCAGCATTTT.

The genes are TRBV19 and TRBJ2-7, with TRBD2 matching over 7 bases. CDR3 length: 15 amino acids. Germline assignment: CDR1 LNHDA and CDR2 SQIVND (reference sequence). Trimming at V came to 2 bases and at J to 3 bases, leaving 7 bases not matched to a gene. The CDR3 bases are TGTGCCAGTAGTATAATGGGAGGGCCTCTCTACGAGCAGTACTTC. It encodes CASSIMGGPLYEQYF.

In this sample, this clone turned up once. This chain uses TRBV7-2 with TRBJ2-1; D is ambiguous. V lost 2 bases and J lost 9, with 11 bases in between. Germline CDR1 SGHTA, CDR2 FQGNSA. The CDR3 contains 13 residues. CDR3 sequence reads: CASSLRQEVEQFF. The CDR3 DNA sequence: TGTGCCAGCAGCTTACGTCAAGAGGTTGAGCAGTTCTTC.

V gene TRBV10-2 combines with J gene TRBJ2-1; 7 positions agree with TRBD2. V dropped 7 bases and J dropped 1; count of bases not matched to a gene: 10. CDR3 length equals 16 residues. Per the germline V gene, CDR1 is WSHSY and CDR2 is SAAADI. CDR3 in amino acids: CASTSWEGPSYNEQFF. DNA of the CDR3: TGCGCCAGCACTTCGTGGGAGGGCCCATCCTACAATGAGCAGTTCTTC.

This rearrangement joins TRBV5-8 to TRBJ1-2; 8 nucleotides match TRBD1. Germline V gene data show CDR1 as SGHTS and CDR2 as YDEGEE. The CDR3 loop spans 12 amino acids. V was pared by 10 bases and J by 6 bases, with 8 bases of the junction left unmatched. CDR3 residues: CARPDRDDGYTF. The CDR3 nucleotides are TGTGCCCGACCGGACAGGGATGATGGCTACACCTTC.

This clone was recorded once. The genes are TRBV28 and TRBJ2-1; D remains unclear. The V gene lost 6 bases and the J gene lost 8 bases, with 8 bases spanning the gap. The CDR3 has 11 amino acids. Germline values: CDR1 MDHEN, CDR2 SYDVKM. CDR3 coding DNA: TGTGCCAGCAGCATTATAGATGAGCAGTTCTTC. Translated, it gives CASSIIDEQFF.

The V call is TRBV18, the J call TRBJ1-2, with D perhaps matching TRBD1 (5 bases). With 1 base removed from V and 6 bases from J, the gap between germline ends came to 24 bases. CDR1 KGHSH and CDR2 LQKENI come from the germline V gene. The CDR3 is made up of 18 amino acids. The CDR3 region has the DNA TGTGCCAGCTCACCACAACTTTTGGCAGTCAAGGGGATTGATGGCTACACCTTC. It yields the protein CASSPQLLAVKGIDGYTF.

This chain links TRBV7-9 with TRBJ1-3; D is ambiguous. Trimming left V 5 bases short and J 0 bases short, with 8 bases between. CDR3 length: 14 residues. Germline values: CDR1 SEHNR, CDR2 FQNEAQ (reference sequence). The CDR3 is CASSPTRSGNTIYF. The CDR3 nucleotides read TGTGCCAGCAGCCCCACCCGCTCTGGAAACACCATATATTTT.

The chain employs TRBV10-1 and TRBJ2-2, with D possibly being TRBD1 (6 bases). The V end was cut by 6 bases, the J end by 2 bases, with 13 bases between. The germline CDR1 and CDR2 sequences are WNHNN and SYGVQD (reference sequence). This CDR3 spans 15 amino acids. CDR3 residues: CASSAGTSNTGELFF. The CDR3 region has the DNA TGCGCCAGCAGCGCCGGGACATCCAACACCGGGGAGCTGTTTTTT.

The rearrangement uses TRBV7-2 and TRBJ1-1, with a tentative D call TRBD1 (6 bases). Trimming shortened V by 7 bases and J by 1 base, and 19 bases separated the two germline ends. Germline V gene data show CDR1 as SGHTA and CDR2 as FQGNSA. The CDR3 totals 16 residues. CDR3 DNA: TGTGCCAGCACCCTAGGGGGTGCCAGAAGGAACACTGAAGCTTTCTTT. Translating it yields CASTLGGARRNTEAFF.

DNA of the CDR3: TGTGCCAGCAGCGGGACGGGACTAGCGGGAGTCCACGAGCAGTTCTTC. Residues: CASSGTGLAGVHEQFF. The J gene is TRBJ2-1, the V gene TRBV7-6; the match to TRBD2 covers 14 bases. CDR3 length: 16 amino acids. The J segment lost 10 bases and the V segment lost 5 bases, leaving 10 bases of the junction unmatched. Germline V lookup: CDR1 SGHVS, CDR2 FNYEAQ.

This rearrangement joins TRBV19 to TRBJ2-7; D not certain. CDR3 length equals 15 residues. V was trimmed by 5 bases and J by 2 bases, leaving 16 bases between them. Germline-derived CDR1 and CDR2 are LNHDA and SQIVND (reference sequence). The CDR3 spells CASSPTLYRAYEQYF. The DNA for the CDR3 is TGTGCCAGTAGTCCAACACTTTACAGAGCCTACGAGCAGTACTTC.

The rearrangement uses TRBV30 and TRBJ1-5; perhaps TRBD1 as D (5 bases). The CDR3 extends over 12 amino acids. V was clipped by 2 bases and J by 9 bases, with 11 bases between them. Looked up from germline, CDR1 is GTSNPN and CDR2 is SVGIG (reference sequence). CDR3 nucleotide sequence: TGTGCCTGGAGTTATCAGGGTGGGCCCCAGCATTTT. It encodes CAWSYQGGPQHF.

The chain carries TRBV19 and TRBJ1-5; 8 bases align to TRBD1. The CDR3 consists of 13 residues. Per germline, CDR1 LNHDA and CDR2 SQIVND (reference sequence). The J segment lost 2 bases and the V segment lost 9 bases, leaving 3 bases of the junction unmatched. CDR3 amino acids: CASSGGRNQPQHF. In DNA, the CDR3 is TGTGCCAGCTCAGGGGGCCGCAATCAGCCCCAGCATTTT.

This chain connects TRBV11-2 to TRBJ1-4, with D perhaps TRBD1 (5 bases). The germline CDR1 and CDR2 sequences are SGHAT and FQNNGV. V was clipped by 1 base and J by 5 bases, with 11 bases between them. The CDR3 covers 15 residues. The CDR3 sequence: CASSLATAVNEKLFF. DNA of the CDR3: TGTGCCAGCAGCTTAGCGACAGCCGTAAATGAAAAACTGTTTTTT.

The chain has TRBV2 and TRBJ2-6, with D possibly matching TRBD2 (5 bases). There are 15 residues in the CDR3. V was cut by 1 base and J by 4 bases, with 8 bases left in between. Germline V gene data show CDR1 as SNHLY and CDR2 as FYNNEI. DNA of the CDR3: TGTGCCAGCAGTGAAGGGCGGGCGGGGGCCAACGTCCTGACTTTC. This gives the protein CASSEGRAGANVLTF.

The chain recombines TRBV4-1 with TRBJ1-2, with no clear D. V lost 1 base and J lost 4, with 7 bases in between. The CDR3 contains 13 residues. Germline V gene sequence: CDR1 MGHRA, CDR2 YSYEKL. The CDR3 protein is CASSQVGGYGYTF. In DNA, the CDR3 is TGCGCCAGCAGCCAAGTCGGAGGCTATGGCTACACCTTC.

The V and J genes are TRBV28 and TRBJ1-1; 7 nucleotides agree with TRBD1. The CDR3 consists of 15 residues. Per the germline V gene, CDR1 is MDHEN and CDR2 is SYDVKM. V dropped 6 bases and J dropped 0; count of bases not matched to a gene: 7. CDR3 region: CASSTSGQLNTEAFF. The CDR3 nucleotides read TGTGCCAGCAGCACCTCGGGACAGCTGAACACTGAAGCTTTCTTT.

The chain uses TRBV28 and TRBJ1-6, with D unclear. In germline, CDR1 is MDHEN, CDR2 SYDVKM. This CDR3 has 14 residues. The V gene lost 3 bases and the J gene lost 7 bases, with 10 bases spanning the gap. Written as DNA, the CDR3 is TGTGCCAGCAGTTTCCAGAACGGGAATTCACCCCTCCACTTT. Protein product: CASSFQNGNSPLHF.

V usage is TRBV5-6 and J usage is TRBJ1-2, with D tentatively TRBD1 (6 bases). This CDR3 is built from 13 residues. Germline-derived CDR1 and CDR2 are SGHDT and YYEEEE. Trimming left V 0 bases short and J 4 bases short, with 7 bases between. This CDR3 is CASSLGTVYGYTF. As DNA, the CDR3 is TGTGCCAGCAGCTTGGGGACAGTCTATGGCTACACCTTC.